The 9 T cell receptor beta chains presented below share a single source sample, sequenced in a study of cytomegalovirus exposure and HLA in healthy donors. This PCR relied on a set of 60 Vbeta primers and 13 Jbeta primers. Only in-frame clones appear in the TCRdb table, and some are missing; sequencing was by immunoSEQ multiplex PCR. The data contain 70,000 to 95,000 clones, more than 80% of them singletons. The source material was PBMCs. The origin of the receptors is a woman under 40 in good health and CMV-seronegative.

V usage is TRBV6-1 and J usage is TRBJ2-2; D possibly corresponds to TRBD1 (6 bases). The length of the CDR3 is 16 residues. CDR1 MNHNS and CDR2 SASEGT come from the germline V gene. V was shortened by 4 bases and J by 5 bases, with 17 bases between the two germline ends. The CDR3 sequence is CASSGRTRGGTGELFF. The CDR3 coding sequence is TGTGCCAGCAGTGGGCGAACTAGAGGGGGTACCGGGGAGCTGTTTTTT.

V usage is TRBV6-1 and J usage is TRBJ2-1; 9 bases match TRBD2. The CDR3 is made up of 14 amino acids. Germline V lookup: CDR1 MNHNS, CDR2 SASEGT. With V trimmed by 5 bases and J by 8 bases, 7 bases remained unmatched. The CDR3 DNA reads as TGTGCCAGCAGTCCCGGGACTAGCATAGATGAGCAGTTCTTC. Translated, it gives CASSPGTSIDEQFF.

The chain has TRBV7-6 and TRBJ2-4; maybe TRBD1 (6 bases). Trimming pared 5 bases from V and 1 base from J, leaving 24 bases between. The germline V gene encodes CDR1 SGHVS and CDR2 FNYEAQ. The CDR3 consists of 19 residues. Here the CDR3 DNA reads TGTGCCAGCAGCCATAACCCCCCCACAGGGCTGGGGGCCAAAAACATTCAGTACTTC. Its protein product is CASSHNPPTGLGAKNIQYF.

The chain uses TRBV5-1 and TRBJ1-3; 8 bases are a match to TRBD1. The CDR3 loop spans 17 amino acids. Germline CDR1 SGHRS, CDR2 YFSETQ. V lost 0 bases, J lost 4 bases, and 9 bases stayed unmatched. In DNA, the CDR3 is TGCGCCAGCAGCTTGGCCGAAGGACAGGGTTTCGGAAACACCATATATTTT. Translating it yields CASSLAEGQGFGNTIYF.

This clone was observed once. The V call is TRBV27, the J call TRBJ2-7, with D tentatively TRBD2 (5 bases). The CDR3 is 13 residues long. Looked up from germline, CDR1 is MNHEY and CDR2 is SMNVEV (reference sequence). V lost 5 bases, J lost 2 bases, and 10 bases lay in between. DNA for the CDR3: TGTGCCAGCAGTCGCTCGGGAACCTACGAGCAGTACTTC. It yields the protein CASSRSGTYEQYF.

This chain joins TRBV19 and TRBJ1-2, with 9 bases lining up with TRBD1. There are 14 residues in the CDR3. The trim removed 6 bases at V and 7 bases at J, leaving 9 bases unmatched. Germline assignment: CDR1 LNHDA and CDR2 SQIVND (reference sequence). CDR3 in DNA: TGTGCCAGTAGAACCCCGGGACAGGGTAGTGGCTACACCTTC. It yields the protein CASRTPGQGSGYTF.

This chain connects TRBV29-1 to TRBJ1-1; TRBD1 matches at 7 bases. Germline CDR1 is SQVTM and CDR2 is ANQGSEA. The ends lost 2 bases at V and 3 bases at J; junction bases unmatched: 12. This CDR3 is 16 amino acids long. The CDR3 DNA follows: TGCAGCGTTGAATGGGGCAGGGGGAGAGGGTACACTGAAGCTTTCTTT. Residues: CSVEWGRGRGYTEAFF.

The rearrangement joins TRBV5-1 to TRBJ2-1; the D is unclear. With 2 bases removed from V and 7 bases from J, the gap between germline ends came to 13 bases. From germline, CDR1 is SGHRS and CDR2 YFSETQ. The CDR3 covers 14 residues. Here the CDR3 reads CASSFPQTPNEQFF. Here the CDR3 DNA reads TGCGCCAGCAGCTTCCCCCAGACTCCTAATGAGCAGTTCTTC.

The gene calls are TRBV7-9 and TRBJ1-2; D gene unclear. Trimming took 2 bases from V and 7 from J, leaving 23 bases between them. Germline V gene sequence: CDR1 SEHNR, CDR2 FQNEAQ (reference sequence). The CDR3 is made up of 17 amino acids. The CDR3 coding sequence is TGTGCCAGCAGCTTATGGCCTACGGGGTTGGGAAAACTTGGCTACACCTTC. It codes for CASSLWPTGLGKLGYTF.